These 22 T cell receptor beta chains came from one sample sequenced in a study of blood T cells in healthy people across ages. The use of a sample-barcoded 5' primer and a J-beta primer mix characterized a second PCR of roughly 6 to 11 cycles. TCRdb redid the calling of the 5' RACE reads with MiXCR, one entry per CDR3 protein. This sample has approximately 730,000 distinct CDR3 sequences, with about 55% found just once. Specimen: blood. All receptors derive from a man older than 75 in good health.

The J gene is TRBJ2-1, the V gene TRBV11-3; either TRBD1 or TRBD2 may fit D (5 bases each). With 5 bases removed from V and 9 bases from J, the gap between germline ends came to 20 bases. Germline V lookup: CDR1 SGHNT, CDR2 YENEEA. This CDR3 is built from 15 residues. The CDR3: CASSVSGTPLSEQFF. The CDR3 DNA reads TGTGCCAGCAGCGTTTCCGGGACCCCGTTGAGTGAGCAGTTCTTC. Complete variable domain (other parts from reference TRBV11-3 and TRBJ2-1): EAGVVQSPRYKIIEKKQPVAFWCNPISGHNTLYWYLQNLGQGPELLIRYENEEAVDDSQLPKDRFSAERLKGVDSTLKIQPAELGDSAVYLCASSVSGTPLSEQFFGPGTRLTVL.

This clonotype occurred a few times. The chain uses TRBV20-1 and TRBJ2-4; 7 bases match TRBD1. Trimming removed 0 bases from V and 7 bases from J; junction bases left unmatched: 9. Germline lookup yields CDR1 DFQATT and CDR2 SNEGSKA (reference sequence). This CDR3 comprises 15 residues. This CDR3 is CSAREATPQGNIQYF. The CDR3 DNA reads as TGCAGTGCTAGAGAAGCCACACCACAGGGGAACATTCAGTACTTC.

In its sample, this clonotype was seen many times. The chain links TRBV6-6 to TRBJ2-4, with 7 bases matching TRBD1. CDR3 length: 14 residues. V dropped 6 bases and J dropped 4; count of bases not matched to a gene: 6. Germline CDR1 and CDR2: MNHNY and SVGAGI (reference sequence). The CDR3 DNA reads TGTGCCAGCAGCGCGACAGGGCCGAAAAACATTCAGTACTTC. Its protein is CASSATGPKNIQYF.

The rearrangement uses TRBV12-3 or TRBV12-4 and TRBJ1-5; TRBD1 is a possible D gene (5 bases). The CDR3 spans 15 residues. The V gene lost 6 bases and the J gene lost 6 bases, with 18 bases spanning the gap. DNA for the CDR3: TGTGCCAGCAGGCCGGGACTCCCGCTTACTCAGCCCCAGCATTTT. This codes for CASRPGLPLTQPQHF.

The rearrangement uses TRBV20-1 and TRBJ2-7, with D unresolved. Trimming cost V 5 bases and J 3 bases, with 14 bases left between them. Per the germline V gene, CDR1 is DFQATT and CDR2 is SNEGSKA (reference sequence). The CDR3 is 13 amino acids. The CDR3 nucleotides are TGCAGTGCTTACGATAATCGTGACTACGAGCAGTACTTC. Translated: CSAYDNRDYEQYF.

The chain employs TRBV5-1 and TRBJ2-7; 10 positions match TRBD2. Looked up from germline, CDR1 is SGHRS and CDR2 is YFSETQ. There are 16 residues in the CDR3. V lost 3 bases and J lost 2; bases outside the gene matches: 8. Here the CDR3 DNA reads TGCGCCAGCAGCTCCACTCTAGCGGGGGCCACCTACGAGCAGTACTTC. Translated, it gives CASSSTLAGATYEQYF.

The rearrangement links TRBV25-1 to TRBJ2-1; 10 nucleotides line up with TRBD2. In germline, CDR1 is MGHDK, CDR2 SYGVNS. Losses at the gene ends were 2 bases for V and 4 bases for J; bases not matched to a gene: 5. This CDR3 region has 16 residues. This CDR3 is CASSEGLAGVYNEQFF. As DNA, the CDR3 is TGTGCCAGCAGTGAAGGTCTAGCGGGAGTTTACAATGAGCAGTTCTTC.

The CDR3 protein is CASSYTGQETQYF. CDR3 sequence (DNA): TGTGCCAGTAGTTATACAGGGCAGGAGACCCAGTACTTC. The V gene is TRBV19, the J gene TRBJ2-5, with a weak D call TRBD1 (6 bases). Trimming left V 5 bases short and J 5 bases short, with 12 bases between. Germline CDR1 is LNHDA and CDR2 is SQIVND (reference sequence). The CDR3 is 13 residues long.

This clonotype showed up just once. The chain has TRBV6-5 and TRBJ2-3; D may be TRBD1 (6 bases). From germline, CDR1 is MNHEY and CDR2 SVGAGI. The CDR3 extends over 15 amino acids. The V and J ends lost 6 bases and 4 bases respectively, with 17 bases between them. For the CDR3, the DNA is TGTGCCAGCAGCTCGAGGACAGCCGGCGCAGATACGCAGTATTTT. This codes for CASSSRTAGADTQYF.

This chain joins TRBV5-1 and TRBJ1-5; no clear D gene. The CDR3 spans 14 residues. V was cut by 3 bases and J by 4 bases, with 11 bases left in between. Germline V gene data show CDR1 as SGHRS and CDR2 as YFSETQ. The CDR3 reads CASSSGLGNQPQHF. The CDR3 DNA reads as TGCGCCAGCAGCTCGGGTCTGGGGAATCAGCCCCAGCATTTT.

The chain employs TRBV6-5 and TRBJ2-1, with 10 bases lining up with TRBD2. The DNA end favors TRBJ2-7, so the J call may be wrong. Germline-derived CDR1 and CDR2 are MNHEY and SVGAGI. The CDR3 has 13 residues. The CDR3 region is CATWTSGRYEQYF. CDR3 nucleotides: TGTGCCACCTGGACTAGCGGACGCTACGAGCAGTACTTC.

This chain connects TRBV10-3 to TRBJ2-3; D not resolved. CDR1 and CDR2 (germline): ENHRY, SYGVKD. The ends were cut back, 0 bases at V and 14 bases at J, with 15 bases in the middle. This CDR3 contains 13 residues. CDR3 sequence: CAISESQGRYAYF. The CDR3 DNA follows: TGTGCCATCAGTGAGTCGCAAGGCAGATACGCGTATTTT.

To note about this clonotype: The conserved phenylalanine or tryptophan is not found at the CDR3 terminus, so this likely reflects a read error. The chain employs TRBV5-1 and TRBJ2-6; D is undetermined. CDR1 SGHRS and CDR2 YFSETQ come from the germline V gene. The CDR3 consists of 17 residues. Trimming left V 0 bases short and J 4 bases short, with 14 bases between. The CDR3 region is CASSLAGLAAGANVLTL. Here the CDR3 DNA reads TGCGCCAGCAGCTTGGCCGGGCTCGCAGCCGGGGCCAACGTCCTGACTTTA.

The chain carries TRBV7-2 and TRBJ2-5; 9 positions agree with TRBD1. The J call may be faulty, since TRBJ2-7 better matches the DNA end. Germline V gives CDR1 SGHTA, CDR2 FQGNSA. The CDR3 totals 13 residues. The CDR3 nucleotides are TGTGCCAGCAGCACGACAGGGGGGTACGAGCAGTACTTC. Translated: CASSTTGGYEQYF.

The chain uses TRBV29-1 and TRBJ2-3, with TRBD2 matching over 8 bases. CDR1 and CDR2 (germline): SQVTM, ANQGSEA. This CDR3 contains 16 residues. V trimming: 2 bases; J trimming: 14 bases; junction bases outside the gene matches: 21. The CDR3 DNA reads TGCAGCGTTGAAAACCGAGCGGGAGAGGGGCACAGATACGCGTATTTT. This encodes CSVENRAGEGHRYAYF.

This sequence joins TRBV7-2 and TRBJ2-7; D gene ambiguous. Germline lookup yields CDR1 SGHTA and CDR2 FQGNSA. The CDR3 is 15 amino acids. The ends were cut back, 2 bases at V and 0 bases at J, with 11 bases in the middle. The CDR3 is CASSLSSIFSYEQYF. In DNA, the CDR3 is TGTGCCAGCAGCTTAAGTTCTATCTTCTCCTACGAGCAGTACTTC.

The rearrangement uses TRBV28 and TRBJ1-2, with D tentatively TRBD1 (5 bases). Germline V gene sequence: CDR1 MDHEN, CDR2 SYDVKM. Trimming shortened V by 4 bases and J by 4 bases, and 19 bases separated the two germline ends. CDR3 length equals 16 residues. CDR3 region: CASSSPAAQGSYGYTF. The CDR3 DNA follows: TGTGCCAGCAGTTCGCCGGCGGCCCAGGGTTCCTATGGCTACACCTTC.

The chain carries TRBV6-1 and TRBJ2-5; 13 bases are shared with TRBD2. The CDR3 loop spans 16 amino acids. The germline CDR1 and CDR2 sequences are MNHNS and SASEGT. Trimming cost V 11 bases and J 0 bases; bases outside gene matches: 9. In DNA, the CDR3 is TGTGCCCGACGCGGGGGACTAGCGGGAAACCAAGAGACCCAGTACTTC. Translation gives CARRGGLAGNQETQYF.

In this sample, this clonotype turned up once. This chain connects TRBV29-1 to TRBJ1-5; D gene uncertain. V was shortened by 7 bases and J by 6 bases, with 13 bases between the two germline ends. The CDR3 runs 12 residues. Germline lookup yields CDR1 SQVTM and CDR2 ANQGSEA. The CDR3 sequence is CSALDGGQPQHF. CDR3 DNA: TGCAGCGCCCTGGACGGCGGTCAGCCCCAGCATTTT.

The chain joins TRBV6-5 to TRBJ2-7; 7 bases are shared with TRBD2. The CDR3 runs to 14 residues. V gave up 5 bases and J gave up 3 bases; unmatched junction bases: 7. CDR1 and CDR2 (germline): MNHEY, SVGAGI. CDR3 sequence reads: CASSGLVSRYEQYF. DNA for the CDR3: TGTGCCAGCAGTGGACTAGTATCCCGCTACGAGCAGTACTTC.

This chain uses TRBV2 with TRBJ1-1; no reliable D call. Germline V gene sequence: CDR1 SNHLY, CDR2 FYNNEI. Deletions cut 7 bases from V and 11 bases from J, with 11 bases between. The CDR3 runs to 10 residues. CDR3 DNA: TGTGCCAGCATGGACCGCGGCGCTTTCTTT. Its translation: CASMDRGAFF.

The chain couples TRBV6-5 to TRBJ2-3, with 10 bases that match TRBD2. The ends lost 6 bases at V and 14 bases at J; junction bases unmatched: 14. The CDR3 is 14 residues long. Germline-derived CDR1 and CDR2 are MNHEY and SVGAGI. The CDR3 bases are TGTGCCAGCAGACCAGCGGGAGGGCAGAGAGACGCGTATTTT. The encoded protein is CASRPAGGQRDAYF.